This entry lists 22 T cell receptor beta chains sequenced from one sample in a study of shared clonotypes between healthy human individuals. Measured with immunoSEQ multiplex PCR; TCRdb has only the in-frame clones, and not every one. The repertoire holds some 2,500,000 clones, with about nine tenths as singletons. The sequencing input was naive CD4+ T cells from PBMCs. Regarding subset: CD45RA+ positively selected. The receptors here all came from a man between 18 and 29 years old in good health. Some clones in this sample may be carry-over from other donors' samples.

The rearrangement joins TRBV6-1 to TRBJ2-7; the match to TRBD1 covers 9 bases. The CDR3 consists of 14 residues. The trim removed 10 bases at V and 2 bases at J, leaving 9 bases unmatched. Germline lookup yields CDR1 MNHNS and CDR2 SASEGT. In DNA, the CDR3 is TGTGCCAACTCCGAGGGACAGGGACCCTACGAGCAGTACTTC. As protein: CANSEGQGPYEQYF.

CDR3 sequence (DNA): TGTGCCAGCTCACCACCGGTTAGGAGCTCCTACAATGAGCAGTTCTTC. Its translation: CASSPPVRSSYNEQFF. The chain is built from TRBV18 and TRBJ2-1; D ambiguous. The CDR3 is 16 residues long. The germline V gene encodes CDR1 KGHSH and CDR2 LQKENI. V lost 0 bases to trimming and J lost 0 bases, with 9 bases between them.

The rearrangement links TRBV28 to TRBJ1-4; 7 bases map to TRBD1. Per germline, CDR1 MDHEN and CDR2 SYDVKM. The V gene end was trimmed by 7 bases and the J gene end by 6 bases; junction bases not matched to a gene: 8. This CDR3 comprises 14 residues. CDR3 residues: CASIKGAWDEKLFF. The CDR3 DNA sequence: TGTGCCAGCATAAAGGGGGCGTGGGATGAAAAACTGTTTTTT.

The CDR3: CASSPHRDFSYEQYF. In nucleotides, the CDR3 is TGTGCCAGCAGCCCCCACCGGGACTTTTCCTACGAGCAGTACTTC. The chain has TRBV28 and TRBJ2-7; D is possibly TRBD2 (6 bases). Trimming removed 6 bases from V and 1 base from J, with 16 bases in between. The CDR3 length is 15 residues. Germline assignment: CDR1 MDHEN and CDR2 SYDVKM.

This chain uses TRBV28 with TRBJ2-5; TRBD2 aligns across 13 bases. V was clipped by 4 bases and J by 5 bases; unmatched bases: 16. CDR1 and CDR2 from the germline V gene are MDHEN and SYDVKM. The CDR3 consists of 19 residues. The CDR3 region is CASSSPDRTSGSGRETQYF. The CDR3 nucleotides read TGTGCCAGCAGTTCCCCGGACAGGACTAGCGGGAGTGGTAGGGAGACCCAGTACTTC.

The rearrangement joins TRBV25-1 to TRBJ1-2; TRBD1 aligns across 10 bases. The junction had 3 bases not matched to a gene; V was cut back by 2 bases and J by 3 bases. This CDR3 is 15 amino acids long. Per the germline V gene, CDR1 is MGHDK and CDR2 is SYGVNS. The chain's CDR3 is CASSEGQGGDYGYTF. CDR3 nucleotides: TGTGCCAGCAGTGAAGGACAGGGGGGCGACTATGGCTACACCTTC.

The chain links TRBV5-1 to TRBJ1-1; D remains unclear. CDR3 length equals 16 residues. V was cut by 0 bases and J by 5 bases, with 17 bases left in between. From germline, CDR1 is SGHRS and CDR2 YFSETQ. The CDR3 reads CASSLASLGSRTEAFF. As DNA, the CDR3 is TGCGCCAGCAGCTTGGCCAGTTTAGGGTCTAGGACTGAAGCTTTCTTT. Combining the CDR3 with reference TRBV5-1 and TRBJ1-1 gives the whole variable domain KAGVTQTPRYLIKTRGQQVTLSCSPISGHRSVSWYQQTPGQGLQFLFEYFSETQRNKGNFPGRFSGRQFSNSRSEMNVSTLELGDSALYLCASSLASLGSRTEAFFGQGTRLTVV.

Points on this clone: This specimen includes other DNA sequences encoding the same CDR3. The CDR3 DNA sequence: TGTGCCAGCAGTTTAGGGGGCTTGAACACTGAAGCTTTCTTT. Translated: CASSLGGLNTEAFF. The rearrangement uses TRBV28 and TRBJ1-1; a possible D gene is TRBD1 (6 bases). CDR3 length equals 14 residues. Per the germline V gene, CDR1 is MDHEN and CDR2 is SYDVKM. With 2 bases removed from V and 0 bases from J, the gap between germline ends came to 7 bases.

This clone was detected only once. The V call is TRBV5-1, the J call TRBJ2-1; the match to TRBD1 covers 8 bases. The length of the CDR3 is 21 residues. In germline, CDR1 is SGHRS, CDR2 YFSETQ. The J segment lost 9 bases and the V segment lost 2 bases, leaving 28 bases of the junction unmatched. CDR3 in DNA: TGCGCCAGCAGCTTATCCAGTATAACCAAAAGCCGGGACAGGCAGTCCCTTGAGCAGTTCTTC. Translated, it gives CASSLSSITKSRDRQSLEQFF.

Concerning this clone: Other DNA sequences in this specimen translate into the identical CDR3. J is TRBJ2-5 and V is TRBV28; D gene ambiguous. There are 12 residues in the CDR3. Looked up from germline, CDR1 is MDHEN and CDR2 is SYDVKM. Deletions cut 2 bases from V and 2 bases from J, with 3 bases between. CDR3: CASSLPQETQYF. The CDR3 DNA reads as TGTGCCAGCAGTTTACCACAAGAGACCCAGTACTTC.

The chain combines TRBV5-1 with TRBJ2-4, with D unclear. The V end lost 4 bases, the J end lost 6 bases, and 14 bases lay between the germline ends. Germline assignment: CDR1 SGHRS and CDR2 YFSETQ. This CDR3 region has 14 residues. This CDR3 reads CASSLDPSANIQYF. CDR3 nucleotides: TGCGCCAGCAGCCTTGACCCTTCGGCAAACATTCAGTACTTC.

This clone was recorded a few times. The same CDR3 can be traced to other DNA sequences in this sample. This chain joins TRBV30 and TRBJ1-1; 8 bases agree with TRBD1. The CDR3 loop spans 13 amino acids. V lost 3 bases and J lost 5; bases outside the gene matches: 5. CDR1 and CDR2 (germline): GTSNPN, SVGIG (reference sequence). The CDR3: CAWRGTGGTEAFF. The CDR3 bases are TGTGCCTGGAGGGGGACAGGAGGTACTGAAGCTTTCTTT.

The rearrangement links TRBV2 to TRBJ2-5; possibly TRBD1 for D (5 bases). The CDR3 consists of 14 residues. The germline gives CDR1 SNHLY, CDR2 FYNNEI. Trimming left V 6 bases short and J 4 bases short, with 15 bases between. The CDR3 nucleotides are TGTGCCAGCAGAGCTGACAGTCGGCGAGAGACCCAGTACTTC. It encodes CASRADSRRETQYF.

The rearrangement joins TRBV19 to TRBJ1-2; D unresolved. V was trimmed by 3 bases and J by 6 bases, leaving 8 bases between them. CDR1 and CDR2 from the germline V gene are LNHDA and SQIVND (reference sequence). This CDR3 region has 12 residues. CDR3 DNA sequence: TGTGCCAGTAGTATTCGGCAGGATGGCTACACCTTC. It encodes CASSIRQDGYTF.

The chain combines TRBV5-3 with TRBJ2-5; D gene ambiguous. The tail of the sequence fits TRBJ2-7 better, so the J call may be wrong. TRBV5-3 is labeled an ORF, and its function is uncertain. The CDR3 is 13 residues long. The CDR3 loop reads CASSSSSSYEQYF. In nucleotides, the CDR3 is TGTGCCAGCAGTTCAAGTTCCTCCTACGAGCAGTACTTC.

The rearrangement uses TRBV5-4 and TRBJ2-5; 7 bases are shared with TRBD1. This CDR3 has 16 amino acids. Germline-derived CDR1 and CDR2 are SGHNT and YYREEE (reference sequence). Trimming took 4 bases from V and 4 from J; bases not matched to a gene: 13. The CDR3 sequence is CASSNPRQGYGETQYF. Written as DNA, the CDR3 is TGTGCCAGCAGCAACCCCCGACAGGGTTATGGAGAGACCCAGTACTTC.

This clone was recorded at least ten times. The chain joins TRBV10-3 to TRBJ1-1; the match to TRBD1 covers 10 bases. V dropped 3 bases and J dropped 1; count of bases not matched to a gene: 5. CDR3 length: 16 amino acids. The germline gives CDR1 ENHRY, CDR2 SYGVKD. CDR3 in amino acids: CAISDFRQGANTEAFF. CDR3 in DNA: TGTGCCATCAGTGATTTTCGACAGGGGGCGAACACTGAAGCTTTCTTT.

The chain carries TRBV9 and TRBJ2-3, with 7 bases lining up with TRBD2. Germline CDR1 is SGDLS and CDR2 is YYNGEE. The trim removed 3 bases at V and 0 bases at J, leaving 19 bases unmatched. The CDR3 consists of 20 residues. The CDR3 nucleotides read TGTGCCAGCAGCGGGGGAGGGAGCGGAGGGCCCCTGACAAGCACAGATACGCAGTATTTT. Amino acid sequence: CASSGGGSGGPLTSTDTQYF. The full variable domain, its missing parts supplied by reference TRBV9 and TRBJ2-3, is DSGVTQTPKHLITATGQRVTLRCSPRSGDLSVYWYQQSLDQGLQFLIQYYNGEERAKGNILERFSAQQFPDLHSELNLSSLELGDSALYFCASSGGGSGGPLTSTDTQYFGPGTRLTVL.

This rearrangement joins TRBV27 to TRBJ1-5, with D possibly matching TRBD1 (5 bases). The V end lost 2 bases, the J end lost 7 bases, and 27 bases lay between the germline ends. The CDR3 has 19 amino acids. Germline-derived CDR1 and CDR2 are MNHEY and SMNVEV (reference sequence). Here the CDR3 DNA reads TGTGCCAGCAGTTTAAGACCAACTTTTTTAGCGGCGGGGGAACAGCCCCAGCATTTT. This encodes CASSLRPTFLAAGEQPQHF.

Comment on this clone: The sample holds other DNA sequences that translate to the same CDR3. The genes are TRBV28 and TRBJ2-2; D is undetermined. Germline V gene sequence: CDR1 MDHEN, CDR2 SYDVKM. This CDR3 has 13 residues. The V end lost 1 base, the J end lost 4 bases, and 4 bases lay between the germline ends. The CDR3 DNA follows: TGTGCCAGCAGTTTATTGGGCACCGGGGAGCTGTTTTTT. This codes for CASSLLGTGELFF.

This clone was seen a few times. The same CDR3 is also encoded by other DNA sequences in this sample. This sequence joins TRBV18 and TRBJ1-3, with D uncertain. This CDR3 contains 15 residues. Germline V gene lookup returns CDR1 KGHSH and CDR2 LQKENI. V lost 1 base to trimming and J lost 0 bases, with 7 bases between them. The CDR3 nucleotides read TGTGCCAGCTCACCACGGGCAGACTCTGGAAACACCATATATTTT. This encodes CASSPRADSGNTIYF.

CDR3 sequence reads: CASSPSRDRGRRNTIYF. As DNA, the CDR3 is TGTGCCAGCAGCCCGTCCCGGGACAGGGGACGCAGGAACACCATATATTTT. This rearrangement joins TRBV9 to TRBJ1-3; 10 bases match TRBD1. The CDR3 is 17 amino acids. J was trimmed by 7 bases and V by 4 bases; bases with no gene match: 14. Germline assignment: CDR1 SGDLS and CDR2 YYNGEE.